This passage covers 20 T cell receptor beta chains from one sample sequenced in a study of cytomegalovirus exposure and HLA in healthy donors. Primers: 60 Vbeta forward and 13 Jbeta reverse. The method was immunoSEQ multiplex PCR; TCRdb's version includes in-frame clones alone and lacks a portion of them. Of 100,000 or so clones detected, 15% appear once; the ten largest clones hold around 0.9%. Input material: PBMCs. These receptors originate from a female donor in good health and CMV-seronegative.

This chain uses TRBV7-2 with TRBJ1-3; D is uncertain. The CDR3 extends over 16 amino acids. With 1 base removed from V and 0 bases from J, the gap between germline ends came to 10 bases. Germline CDR1 reads SGHTA; CDR2 reads FQGNSA. The CDR3 loop is CASSLDTVHSGNTIYF. CDR3 DNA: TGTGCCAGCAGCTTAGACACAGTGCACTCTGGAAACACCATATATTTT.

A few counts support this clone. The chain recombines TRBV4-3 with TRBJ2-3; 11 nucleotides align to TRBD2. The CDR3 spans 16 residues. J gave up 5 bases and V 1 base, and 5 bases lay outside the gene matches. Germline V CDR1 and CDR2: LGHNA, YSLEER. The CDR3 DNA reads as TGCGCCAGCAGCCAAGGGACTAGCGGGCGGAAAGATACGCAGTATTTT. Translated, it gives CASSQGTSGRKDTQYF.

The chain employs TRBV9 and TRBJ2-3, with TRBD2 identical over 10 bases. Unmatched junction bases numbered 6, after V lost 2 bases and J lost 0 bases. From germline, CDR1 is SGDLS and CDR2 YYNGEE. CDR3 length: 17 amino acids. Here the CDR3 DNA reads TGTGCCAGCAGCGTTGGGGGACTAGCGACTAGCACAGATACGCAGTATTTT. It encodes CASSVGGLATSTDTQYF. The whole variable domain, filled in from reference TRBV9 and TRBJ2-3, reads DSGVTQTPKHLITATGQRVTLRCSPRSGDLSVYWYQQSLDQGLQFLIQYYNGEERAKGNILERFSAQQFPDLHSELNLSSLELGDSALYFCASSVGGLATSTDTQYFGPGTRLTVL.

The chain is built from TRBV27 and TRBJ2-3, with 9 bases aligning to TRBD2. The CDR3 is made up of 15 amino acids. Per the germline V gene, CDR1 is MNHEY and CDR2 is SMNVEV (reference sequence). J gave up 4 bases and V 5 bases, and 7 bases lay outside the gene matches. The CDR3 here is CASSLARGGADTQYF. DNA of the CDR3: TGTGCCAGCAGTCTGGCACGCGGGGGGGCAGATACGCAGTATTTT.

The chain joins TRBV29-1 to TRBJ1-2; no clear D gene. The CDR3 loop spans 10 amino acids. The V end was cut by 5 bases, the J end by 6 bases, with 7 bases between. Per the germline V gene, CDR1 is SQVTM and CDR2 is ANQGSEA. CDR3 amino acids: CSVLGDGYTF. The CDR3 DNA reads as TGCAGCGTTTTGGGAGATGGCTACACCTTC.

This clone showed up just a few times. The chain recombines TRBV4-1 with TRBJ1-2, with D perhaps matching TRBD1 (6 bases). Germline values: CDR1 MGHRA, CDR2 YSYEKL. Trimming removed 1 base from V and 5 bases from J, with 14 bases in between. The CDR3 contains 15 residues. The CDR3 DNA is TGCGCCAGCAGCCAAGGGCAGGGGCGCCCTTATGGCTACACCTTC. This translates into CASSQGQGRPYGYTF.

The V gene is TRBV27, the J gene TRBJ2-1, with D possibly TRBD1 on 5 matching bases. The CDR3 has 13 residues. Per germline, CDR1 MNHEY and CDR2 SMNVEV (reference sequence). V was clipped by 3 bases and J by 7 bases, with 10 bases between them. CDR3 DNA: TGTGCCAGCAGTTTGTGGTCAGGGAATGAGCAGTTCTTC. It is translated as CASSLWSGNEQFF.

In this sample, this clone turned up a few times. The chain uses TRBV18 and TRBJ1-1; 10 bases are shared with TRBD1. The CDR3 loop spans 15 amino acids. Germline trimming cut 6 bases from V and 2 bases from J; bases unmatched to any gene: 6. Germline CDR1 reads KGHSH; CDR2 reads LQKENI. CDR3 nucleotide sequence: TGTGCCAGCTCGCCGGACAGGGGGGGTAACACTGAAGCTTTCTTT. Translated: CASSPDRGGNTEAFF. The full variable domain, in which reference TRBV18 and TRBJ1-1 provide the parts outside the CDR3, is NAGVMQNPRHLVRRRGQEARLRCSPMKGHSHVYWYRQLPEEGLKFMVYLQKENIIDESGMPKERFSAEFPKEGPSILRIQQVVRGDSAAYFCASSPDRGGNTEAFFGQGTRLTVV.

V is TRBV6-5 and J is TRBJ1-2; TRBD1 is a possible D gene (6 bases). The germline V gene has CDR1 MNHEY and CDR2 SVGAGI. V was clipped by 5 bases and J by 4 bases, with 14 bases between them. CDR3 length: 14 residues. This chain's CDR3 is CASSTTQGTYGYTF. The CDR3 DNA follows: TGTGCCAGCAGTACCACCCAGGGGACCTATGGCTACACCTTC.

The table lists this clone with a few counts. Here the CDR3 reads CSVESGVETYEQYF. CDR3 DNA sequence: TGCAGCGTTGAATCCGGAGTTGAAACCTACGAGCAGTACTTC. The V gene is TRBV29-1, the J gene TRBJ2-7; D call uncertain. Germline assignment: CDR1 SQVTM and CDR2 ANQGSEA. The CDR3 sequence is 14 residues long. With 2 bases removed from V and 2 bases from J, the gap between germline ends came to 13 bases.

Worth noting for this clone: A read error is likely, as this CDR3 ends without the conserved phenylalanine or tryptophan. The V call is TRBV30, the J call TRBJ1-1; 9 nucleotides agree with TRBD1. There are 14 residues in the CDR3. V lost 4 bases to trimming and J lost 5 bases; unmatched junction nucleotides: 8. Germline CDR1 GTSNPN, CDR2 SVGIG (reference sequence). CDR3 DNA: TGTGCCTGGACCATCGGGACAGGGAAAACTGAAGCTTTCTTG. Protein sequence: CAWTIGTGKTEAFL.

The J gene is TRBJ2-5, the V gene TRBV7-9; weak D call: TRBD1 (5 bases). V was shortened by 7 bases and J by 1 base, with 13 bases between the two germline ends. Germline CDR1 is SEHNR and CDR2 is FQNEAQ (reference sequence). There are 14 residues in the CDR3. This CDR3 reads CASIKTAPQETQYF. The CDR3 DNA reads TGTGCCAGCATAAAGACAGCCCCCCAAGAGACCCAGTACTTC.

The J gene is TRBJ1-2, the V gene TRBV19, with D unclear. This CDR3 region has 12 residues. Germline V CDR1 and CDR2: LNHDA, SQIVND (reference sequence). Trimming stripped 3 bases from V and 8 bases from J, with 10 bases between. The CDR3 nucleotides read TGTGCCAGTAGTATTGTCCGGTCGGGCTACACCTTC. Protein product: CASSIVRSGYTF.

Note on this clone: One end of the junction is discordant with germline, which a read error may explain. The V call is TRBV4-1, the J call TRBJ2-1, with 7 nucleotides matching TRBD2. Germline V gene data show CDR1 as MGHRA and CDR2 as YSYEKL. The CDR3 consists of 14 residues. CDR3 loop: CASSQPGLLNEHFF. The CDR3 DNA reads as TGCGCCAGCAGCCAACCGGGACTACTGAATGAGCATTTCTTC.

The chain couples TRBV7-2 to TRBJ1-1; a possible D gene is TRBD1 (6 bases). The ends were cut back, 3 bases at V and 1 base at J, with 12 bases in the middle. This CDR3 region has 15 residues. Per the germline V gene, CDR1 is SGHTA and CDR2 is FQGNSA. Here the CDR3 DNA reads TGTGCCAGCAGCTTTACCGGGACAAGGAACACTGAAGCTTTCTTT. As protein: CASSFTGTRNTEAFF.

The J gene is TRBJ1-4, the V gene TRBV2, with D possibly matching TRBD1 (5 bases). This CDR3 has 14 amino acids. CDR1 SNHLY and CDR2 FYNNEI come from the germline V gene. V was trimmed by 0 bases and J by 8 bases, leaving 10 bases between them. Here the CDR3 DNA reads TGTGCCAGCAGTGAAGCGGGGGGAGAGGAAAAACTGTTTTTT. Translating it yields CASSEAGGEEKLFF. The variable domain in full, with the rest retrieved from reference TRBV2 and TRBJ1-4, is EPEVTQTPSHQVTQMGQEVILRCVPISNHLYFYWYRQILGQKVEFLVSFYNNEISEKSEIFDDQFSVERPDGSNFTLKIRSTKLEDSAMYFCASSEAGGEEKLFFGSGTQLSVL.

This clone was counted only a few times. The V and J genes are TRBV11-2 and TRBJ1-2; the match to TRBD1 covers 7 bases. V trimming: 1 base; J trimming: 5 bases; junction bases outside the gene matches: 4. The CDR3 runs 14 residues. Germline V lookup: CDR1 SGHAT, CDR2 FQNNGV. The CDR3 is CASSLAQGLYGYTF. In DNA, the CDR3 is TGTGCCAGCAGCTTAGCACAGGGGTTGTATGGCTACACCTTC.

This clone was picked up a small number of times. The V call is TRBV27, the J call TRBJ2-1; TRBD1 agrees at 9 bases. This CDR3 spans 15 amino acids. The J segment lost 3 bases and the V segment lost 3 bases, leaving 3 bases of the junction unmatched. CDR1 MNHEY and CDR2 SMNVEV come from the germline V gene (reference sequence). CDR3 amino acids: CASSFGQGFYNEQFF. The CDR3 DNA reads TGTGCCAGCAGTTTTGGACAGGGGTTCTACAATGAGCAGTTCTTC.

This rearrangement joins TRBV25-1 to TRBJ1-2, with 8 bases matching TRBD1. Trimming took 3 bases from V and 4 from J; bases not matched to a gene: 4. The CDR3 is 14 amino acids. Germline V CDR1 and CDR2: MGHDK, SYGVNS. CDR3 nucleotides: TGTGCCAGCAGTGAGTCAGGGACAGGCTATGGCTACACCTTC. This gives the protein CASSESGTGYGYTF.

Notes on this clone: One junction end does not reproduce the germline sequence, and a read error may be involved. This rearrangement joins TRBV7-9 to TRBJ1-3; TRBD1 aligns across 10 bases. From germline, CDR1 is SEHNR and CDR2 FQNEAQ (reference sequence). The CDR3 loop spans 17 amino acids. The CDR3 DNA is TGTGCCAGCAGCCATATTCTGACAGGGGGCGTTGGAAACAACATATATTTT. This encodes CASSHILTGGVGNNIYF.